This T cell receptor beta chain was documented in a study of vaccination and CD4 T cells after COVID-19. Turning to the study itself: Cultures acting as controls obtained a CEFX pool, an HIV-1 Nef pool, or no peptide.

The assay that was used to sequence DNA from cultured CD4+ T cells was the Oncomine TCR Beta short-read assay. TCRdb itself ran the PCR reads through MiXCR, one entry per CDR3 protein. This table holds under 25,000 distinct CDR3 sequences, roughly 45% found once. This clonotype came up a few times. As yet, its antigen is unknown. This sample's treatment: approximately 10-day PBMC culture with coronavirus spike peptide pools or control peptides (ViraFEST assay). The CDR3 has 12 residues. Trimming left V 2 bases short and J 7 bases short, with 8 bases between. Germline V lookup: CDR1 MNHEY, CDR2 SVGAGI. This chain connects TRBV6-5 to TRBJ1-2; D is uncertain. The sequencing here drew on CD4+ T cells from blood, cultured in vitro, taken before SARS-CoV-2 vaccination. The clonotype originates from a human donor who had recovered from COVID-19. CDR3 residues: CASSYEGRGYTF. CDR3 nucleotide sequence: TGTGCCAGCAGTTACGAGGGTCGTGGCTACACCTTC.